These 13 T cell receptor beta chains came from one sample sequenced in a study. MiXCR was run by TCRdb on the 5' RACE reads, yielding one entry per CDR3 protein. The sample holds tens of thousands of distinct CDR3 sequences, around 28% seen once. Sequencing was carried out using naive CD4+ T cells sorted from blood. Subset here: naive CD4+ T cells, CD4+CD45RA+CD25-. The receptor set was obtained from a female donor with breast cancer.

The chain links TRBV24-1 to TRBJ2-3; 8 bases map to TRBD2. The V gene end was trimmed by 7 bases and the J gene end by 7 bases; junction bases not matched to a gene: 9. This CDR3 has 14 amino acids. Germline-derived CDR1 and CDR2 are KGHDR and SFDVKD. CDR3 bases: TGTGCCACCAGGAGAAGCGGGGGTACAAATACGCAGTATTTT. This sequence encodes CATRRSGGTNTQYF.

This clonotype was seen a few times. V usage is TRBV5-5 and J usage is TRBJ1-5; possibly TRBD1 for D (6 bases). The V gene lost 5 bases and the J gene lost 6 bases, with 18 bases spanning the gap. Germline V lookup: CDR1 SGHKS, CDR2 YYEKEE (reference sequence). The CDR3 has 15 residues. The CDR3 bases are TGTGCCAGCAGGGGGGACACCCAAGGGGGTCAGCCCCAGCATTTT. Encoded protein: CASRGDTQGGQPQHF.

In this sample, this clonotype turned up many times. This chain links TRBV7-2 with TRBJ1-6, with D hard to call. Germline values: CDR1 SGHTA, CDR2 FQGNSA. The CDR3 runs to 14 residues. Trimming removed 1 base from V and 6 bases from J, with 7 bases in between. The CDR3 protein is CASSLVQLNSPLHF. The CDR3 DNA reads as TGTGCCAGCAGCTTAGTCCAGCTTAATTCACCCCTCCACTTT.

The chain employs TRBV18 and TRBJ1-3; TRBD1 matches at 8 bases. V shed 5 bases and J 0 bases; nucleotides not matched to a gene: 3. The CDR3 sequence is 15 residues long. Germline V gene sequence: CDR1 KGHSH, CDR2 LQKENI. The DNA for the CDR3 is TGTGCCAGCTCAGAAGGACAGGGCTCTGGAAACACCATATATTTT. It translates to CASSEGQGSGNTIYF.

This clonotype appeared many times. The chain is built from TRBV6-2 or TRBV6-3 and TRBJ2-3; TRBD2 matches 7 bases. This CDR3 contains 14 residues. Germline CDR1 is MNHEY and CDR2 is SVGEGT. The V segment lost 4 bases and the J segment 6 bases; nucleotides outside the gene matches: 7. CDR3 coding DNA: TGTGCCAGCAGTTGGACTAGTTTCGACGATACGCAGTATTTT. Protein: CASSWTSFDDTQYF.

Many counts were recorded for this clonotype. The rearrangement links TRBV27 to TRBJ1-2; a possible D gene is TRBD1 (5 bases). The germline V gene has CDR1 MNHEY and CDR2 SMNVEV (reference sequence). The CDR3 covers 14 residues. V was clipped by 0 bases and J by 3 bases, with 8 bases between them. The CDR3 nucleotides read TGTGCCAGCAGTTTATCATGGGGGGACTATGGCTACACCTTC. Its protein product is CASSLSWGDYGYTF.

The gene calls are TRBV6-1 and TRBJ2-2; no clear D gene. Per the germline V gene, CDR1 is MNHNS and CDR2 is SASEGT. The CDR3 runs to 14 residues. Trimming cost V 0 bases and J 5 bases, with 7 bases left between them. The CDR3 loop is CASSEAQSTGELFF. CDR3 sequence (DNA): TGTGCCAGCAGTGAAGCTCAGTCGACCGGGGAGCTGTTTTTT.

This clonotype was seen ten or more times. The V and J genes are TRBV25-1 and TRBJ1-6; D may be TRBD1 (6 bases). This CDR3 comprises 16 residues. Trimming removed 1 base at V and 4 bases at J, with 11 bases between. In germline, CDR1 is MGHDK, CDR2 SYGVNS. CDR3 nucleotides: TGTGCCAGCAGTGAATCGGGGGGACAATATAATTCACCCCTCCACTTT. Protein sequence: CASSESGGQYNSPLHF.

The chain combines TRBV6-1 with TRBJ1-1, with 9 bases lining up with TRBD1. J lost 4 bases, V lost 6 bases, and 6 bases had no gene match. Germline V gene sequence: CDR1 MNHNS, CDR2 SASEGT. The CDR3 length is 14 residues. The CDR3 sequence: CASSWGTGRTEAFF. The DNA of the CDR3 is TGTGCCAGCAGCTGGGGGACAGGGCGCACTGAAGCTTTCTTT.

V usage is TRBV6-6 and J usage is TRBJ2-4, with D perhaps matching TRBD2 (5 bases). The CDR3 is 18 residues long. Germline loops: CDR1 MNHNY, CDR2 SVGAGI (reference sequence). V gave up 0 bases and J gave up 2 bases, with 17 bases separating them. The DNA of the CDR3 is TGTGCCAGCAGTTACTCGACTACCCGGGTCGTGTCCAAAAACATTCAGTACTTC. Translated: CASSYSTTRVVSKNIQYF.

This clonotype has a count of ten or more. CDR3 bases: TGCGCCAGCAGCCCCCAGGGGAATGGGGACACTGAAGCTTTCTTT. The encoded protein is CASSPQGNGDTEAFF. This chain connects TRBV4-1 to TRBJ1-1; possible D gene TRBD1, 6 bases. V lost 4 bases to trimming and J lost 3 bases, with 15 bases between them. Germline values: CDR1 MGHRA, CDR2 YSYEKL. CDR3 length: 15 residues.

This clonotype has just a few counts. The chain carries TRBV11-2 and TRBJ1-1; D unclear. CDR1 SGHAT and CDR2 FQNNGV come from the germline V gene. The germline V and J ends were trimmed by 1 base and 3 bases, with 12 bases remaining between them. This CDR3 has 15 residues. CDR3 residues: CASSLARAGDTEAFF. The CDR3 nucleotides read TGTGCCAGCAGCTTAGCGAGGGCCGGGGACACTGAAGCTTTCTTT.

The genes are TRBV6-4 and TRBJ2-1; 7 bases align to TRBD2. The V gene's germline CDR1 is MRHNA and CDR2 SNTAGT. The CDR3 sequence is 16 residues long. V lost 4 bases, J lost 2 bases, and 8 bases stayed unmatched. In nucleotides, the CDR3 is TGTGCCAGCAGTGTAGGCGGGAGAGGTCCCTACAATGAGCAGTTCTTC. Residues: CASSVGGRGPYNEQFF.